Below are 20 T cell receptor beta chains sequenced from a single sample in a study of cytomegalovirus exposure and HLA in healthy donors. Amplification used 60 Vbeta primers and 13 Jbeta primers. Method: immunoSEQ multiplex PCR; TCRdb's copy keeps in-frame clones and lacks some. The sample holds more than 95,000 clones; roughly 74% are singletons and the top ten take roughly 15%. Sequencing was performed on PBMCs. These receptors came from a woman in her 70s in good health and CMV-seropositive.

This chain connects TRBV7-8 to TRBJ2-1; D is perhaps TRBD2 (6 bases). Germline V lookup: CDR1 SGHVS, CDR2 FQNEAQ. The ends were cut back, 0 bases at V and 3 bases at J, with 12 bases in the middle. The CDR3 has 16 residues. CDR3 protein: CASSLAPGGFYNEQFF. The CDR3 nucleotides read TGTGCCAGCAGCTTAGCGCCTGGGGGGTTCTACAATGAGCAGTTCTTC.

This rearrangement joins TRBV10-1 to TRBJ2-3; 7 bases are a match to TRBD2. CDR1 and CDR2 (germline): WNHNN, SYGVQD (reference sequence). Trimming cost V 4 bases and J 7 bases; bases outside gene matches: 11. The CDR3 has 15 amino acids. The CDR3 reads CASSALGLEAHTQYF. DNA of the CDR3: TGCGCCAGCAGTGCATTAGGACTAGAGGCGCATACGCAGTATTTT.

The sample holds one count of this clone. The gene calls are TRBV7-2 and TRBJ2-2, with a possible D match to TRBD2 (6 bases). The CDR3 covers 17 residues. Per germline, CDR1 SGHTA and CDR2 FQGNSA. Trimming took 2 bases from V and 5 from J, leaving 18 bases between them. Here the CDR3 reads CASSLIRRAGGTGELFF. The CDR3, as DNA: TGTGCCAGCAGCTTAATAAGACGGGCTGGGGGGACCGGGGAGCTGTTTTTT.

The V gene is TRBV5-5, the J gene TRBJ2-3, with D perhaps matching TRBD1 (6 bases). Germline lookup yields CDR1 SGHKS and CDR2 YYEKEE (reference sequence). Trimming took 2 bases from V and 3 from J, leaving 10 bases between them. This CDR3 spans 14 amino acids. For the CDR3, the DNA is TGTGCCAGCAGCTTCACAGGGATTACAGATACGCAGTATTTT. Residues: CASSFTGITDTQYF.

The V and J genes are TRBV7-6 and TRBJ1-1; no firm D call. The V gene lost 5 bases and the J gene lost 1 base, with 8 bases spanning the gap. The CDR3 is made up of 13 amino acids. Germline loops: CDR1 SGHVS, CDR2 FNYEAQ. The CDR3 is CASSNGRNTEAFF. Here the CDR3 DNA reads TGTGCCAGCAGCAACGGTAGGAACACTGAAGCTTTCTTT.

As concerns this clone: The junction departs from germline at one end; a sequencing error may be responsible. The rearrangement joins TRBV9 to TRBJ2-5; D is perhaps TRBD2 (5 bases). The J call is doubtful: the DNA matches TRBJ2-7 better. This CDR3 spans 14 amino acids. CDR1 and CDR2 from the germline V gene are SGDLS and YYNGEE. CDR3 DNA: TGTGCCAGCAGCCGCCTTTCGGACTCCGACGAGCAGTACTTC. This gives the protein CASSRLSDSDEQYF.

The chain is built from TRBV11-3 and TRBJ1-3; D is unclear. Germline V gene data show CDR1 as SGHNT and CDR2 as YENEEA. V gave up 0 bases and J gave up 4 bases, with 7 bases separating them. This CDR3 has 14 residues. The CDR3: CASSLDGSGNTIYF. The CDR3 coding sequence is TGTGCCAGCAGCTTAGACGGTAGCGGAAACACCATATATTTT.

This clone is a singleton in its sample. This rearrangement joins TRBV30 to TRBJ2-5; a possible D gene is TRBD1 (5 bases). This CDR3 contains 13 residues. The ends were cut back, 4 bases at V and 4 bases at J, with 13 bases in the middle. Germline lookup yields CDR1 GTSNPN and CDR2 SVGIG (reference sequence). The CDR3 here is CAWKGRGGETQYF. The CDR3 DNA reads TGTGCCTGGAAGGGTAGGGGCGGAGAGACCCAGTACTTC.

J is TRBJ2-7 and V is TRBV19; 7 bases are shared with TRBD2. Trimming at V came to 2 bases and at J to 1 base, leaving 5 bases not matched to a gene. This CDR3 is built from 15 residues. Germline lookup yields CDR1 LNHDA and CDR2 SQIVND (reference sequence). The CDR3 is CASSIKISGSYEQYF. The CDR3 DNA is TGTGCCAGTAGTATAAAGATTAGCGGGTCCTACGAGCAGTACTTC.

This rearrangement joins TRBV28 to TRBJ2-7, with no clear D. The ends were cut back, 2 bases at V and 0 bases at J, with 11 bases in the middle. Germline assignment: CDR1 MDHEN and CDR2 SYDVKM. The CDR3 totals 15 residues. CDR3 DNA sequence: TGTGCCAGCAGTTTACCCCGAGGCTACTCCTACGAGCAGTACTTC. Encoded protein: CASSLPRGYSYEQYF.

The genes are TRBV14 and TRBJ1-3; D not resolved. The germline V gene encodes CDR1 SGHDN and CDR2 FVKESK. The CDR3 has 16 amino acids. V lost 0 bases, J lost 2 bases, and 11 bases lay in between. This chain's CDR3 is CASSQEPGGPGNTIYF. As DNA, the CDR3 is TGTGCCAGCAGCCAAGAACCAGGTGGGCCTGGAAACACCATATATTTT.

This clone was detected only a few times. This chain uses TRBV6-5 with TRBJ2-7, with no clear D. V lost 6 bases, J lost 1 base, and 10 bases lay in between. The CDR3 has 13 residues. Germline CDR1 reads MNHEY; CDR2 reads SVGAGI. The CDR3: CASRADISYEQYF. In DNA, the CDR3 is TGTGCCAGCAGGGCGGATATTTCCTACGAGCAGTACTTC.

The chain joins TRBV11-3 to TRBJ1-1; no definite D call. Germline-derived CDR1 and CDR2 are SGHNT and YENEEA. Trimming shortened V by 4 bases and J by 1 base, and 4 bases separated the two germline ends. The CDR3 is 12 amino acids. CDR3 nucleotide sequence: TGTGCCAGCAGCTCCAGGAACACTGAAGCTTTCTTT. Amino acid sequence: CASSSRNTEAFF. Full variable domain (rest looked up from reference TRBV11-3 and TRBJ1-1): EAGVVQSPRYKIIEKKQPVAFWCNPISGHNTLYWYLQNLGQGPELLIRYENEEAVDDSQLPKDRFSAERLKGVDSTLKIQPAELGDSAVYLCASSSRNTEAFFGQGTRLTVV.

The rearrangement joins TRBV28 to TRBJ2-5, with a weak D call TRBD2 (6 bases). Trimming took off 9 bases at V and 5 bases at J, with 10 bases between the two ends. CDR1 and CDR2 from the germline V gene are MDHEN and SYDVKM. The CDR3 is 11 amino acids. The CDR3 protein is CASSGDETQYF. For the CDR3, the DNA is TGTGCCAGTTCGGGGGATGAGACCCAGTACTTC.

This clone appeared a few times. The rearrangement links TRBV11-3 to TRBJ2-1; TRBD1 matches at 10 bases. There are 13 residues in the CDR3. Germline V lookup: CDR1 SGHNT, CDR2 YENEEA. The V segment lost 6 bases and the J segment 7 bases; nucleotides outside the gene matches: 3. DNA for the CDR3: TGTGCCAGCAGTTGGACAGGGGGGAATGAGCAGTTCTTC. As protein: CASSWTGGNEQFF.

The chain joins TRBV5-4 to TRBJ2-7; D gene unclear. The V gene lost 0 bases and the J gene lost 5 bases, with 9 bases spanning the gap. The germline CDR1 and CDR2 sequences are SGHNT and YYREEE (reference sequence). The CDR3 sequence is 13 residues long. This chain's CDR3 is CASSLARANEQYF. The DNA of the CDR3 is TGTGCCAGCAGCTTGGCCCGAGCCAACGAGCAGTACTTC.

This sequence joins TRBV27 and TRBJ2-5; the D gene is possibly TRBD2 (7 bases). Per the germline V gene, CDR1 is MNHEY and CDR2 is SMNVEV (reference sequence). V was clipped by 3 bases and J by 7 bases, with 18 bases between them. The CDR3 sequence is 15 residues long. CDR3 nucleotides: TGTGCCAGCAGTTTGGCTTGCGGGGGCCGGGGGACCCAGTACTTC. Translating it yields CASSLACGGRGTQYF.

This clone was recorded a few times. The chain links TRBV19 to TRBJ2-5; TRBD1 matches at 7 bases. The J call is uncertain, as TRBJ2-7 better fits the DNA end. Per germline, CDR1 LNHDA and CDR2 SQIVND (reference sequence). This CDR3 comprises 13 residues. CDR3 nucleotides: TGTGCCAGTAGTACTTCGACAGGGAACGAGCAGTACTTC. Its translation: CASSTSTGNEQYF.

J is TRBJ2-1 and V is TRBV5-4; 7 nucleotides agree with TRBD2. This CDR3 is 15 amino acids long. CDR1 and CDR2 (germline): SGHNT, YYREEE (reference sequence). Trimming at V came to 4 bases and at J to 1 base, leaving 5 bases not matched to a gene. CDR3 nucleotides: TGTGCCAGCAGCCCCCCGGGGGGTTCCTACAATGAGCAGTTCTTC. Its protein product is CASSPPGGSYNEQFF.

This chain links TRBV5-3 with TRBJ2-1, with 10 bases that match TRBD2. TRBV5-3 is assigned to the ORF class and has an uncertain function. The CDR3 consists of 19 residues. Unmatched junction bases numbered 13, after V lost 4 bases and J lost 0 bases. The DNA of the CDR3 is TGTGCCAGAAGCCACATTGACCAGCGGGGGGGACGCTCCTACAATGAGCAGTTCTTC. Amino acids: CARSHIDQRGGRSYNEQFF.